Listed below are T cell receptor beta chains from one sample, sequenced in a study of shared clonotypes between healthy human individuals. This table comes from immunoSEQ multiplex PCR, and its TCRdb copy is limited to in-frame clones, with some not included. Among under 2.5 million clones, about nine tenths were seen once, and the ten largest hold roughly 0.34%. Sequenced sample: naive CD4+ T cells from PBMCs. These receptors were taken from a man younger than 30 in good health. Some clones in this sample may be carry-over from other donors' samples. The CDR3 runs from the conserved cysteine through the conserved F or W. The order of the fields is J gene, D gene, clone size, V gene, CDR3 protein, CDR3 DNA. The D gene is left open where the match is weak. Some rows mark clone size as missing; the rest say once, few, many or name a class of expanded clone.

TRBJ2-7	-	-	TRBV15	CATSRVGTTYEQYF	TGTGCCACCAGCAGGGTCGGGACAACCTACGAGCAGTACTTC
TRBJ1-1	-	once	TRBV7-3	CASSLRPGDRWTEAFF	TGTGCCAGCAGCTTAAGGCCGGGAGACAGATGGACTGAAGCTTTCTTT
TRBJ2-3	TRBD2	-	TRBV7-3	CASSPSSGRAGDTQYF	TGTGCCAGCAGCCCTTCTAGCGGGAGGGCCGGAGATACGCAGTATTTT
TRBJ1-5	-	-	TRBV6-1	CASSERGAVDQPQHF	TGTGCCAGCAGTGAACGGGGGGCTGTGGATCAGCCCCAGCATTTT
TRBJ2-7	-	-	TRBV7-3	CASSLTLASDEQYF	TGTGCCAGCAGCTTAACATTAGCGTCGGACGAGCAGTACTTC
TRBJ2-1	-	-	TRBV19	CASRNYNEQFF	TGTGCCAGTAGAAATTACAATGAGCAGTTCTTC
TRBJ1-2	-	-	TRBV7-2	CASSFGRDYGYTF	TGTGCCAGCAGCTTTGGCAGGGACTATGGCTACACCTTC
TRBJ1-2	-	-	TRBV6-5	CASTTGFNYGYTF	TGTGCCAGCACCACAGGCTTTAACTATGGCTACACCTTC
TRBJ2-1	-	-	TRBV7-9	CASSRGGAREDEQFF	TGTGCCAGCAGCCGTGGGGGGGCAAGGGAGGATGAGCAGTTCTTC
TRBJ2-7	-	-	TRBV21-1	CASSNLLARGGHEQYF	TGTGCCAGCAGCAACCTACTGGCCAGGGGAGGACACGAGCAGTACTTC
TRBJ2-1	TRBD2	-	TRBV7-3	CASSLILSSGREGEQFF	TGTGCCAGCAGCTTAATTTTGTCTAGCGGGAGAGAGGGCGAGCAGTTCTTC
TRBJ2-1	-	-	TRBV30	CAWSVLSGLDEQFF	TGTGCCTGGAGTGTACTTTCAGGGTTGGATGAGCAGTTCTTC
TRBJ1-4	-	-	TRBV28	CASSNLQGGTNEKLFF	TGTGCCAGCAGTAACCTACAGGGAGGAACTAATGAAAAACTGTTTTTT
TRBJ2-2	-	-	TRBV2	CASRGDRTGELFF	TGTGCCAGCAGGGGTGACCGCACCGGGGAGCTGTTTTTT
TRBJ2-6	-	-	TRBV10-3	CAISEPGAGANVLTF	TGTGCCATCAGTGAGCCGGGGGCTGGGGCCAACGTCCTGACTTTC
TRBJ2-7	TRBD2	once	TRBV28	CASRPSGRLYEQYF	TGTGCCAGCAGACCTAGCGGGAGATTGTACGAGCAGTACTTC
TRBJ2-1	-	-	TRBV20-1	CSARVPGEQFF	TGCAGTGCTAGAGTTCCGGGTGAGCAGTTCTTC
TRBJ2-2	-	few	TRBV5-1	CASSSTGNTGELFF	TGCGCCAGCAGCTCAACAGGGAACACCGGGGAGCTGTTTTTT
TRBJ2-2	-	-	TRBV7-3	CASSLGHNTGELFF	TGTGCCAGCAGCTTGGGGCATAACACCGGGGAGCTGTTTTTT
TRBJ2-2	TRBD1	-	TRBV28	CASSPDRVNTGELFF	TGTGCCAGCAGTCCAGACAGGGTGAACACCGGGGAGCTGTTTTTT